This TCR beta chain emerged from a study of blood T cell repertoires in COVID-19. Across the study: The United States, Italy and Spain provided the acute and convalescent COVID-19 samples. T cells, B-cell-depleted T cells, or PBMCs supplied cDNA or gDNA.

V lost 1 base and J lost 0, with 17 bases in between. Germline V gives CDR1 SGHKS, CDR2 YYEKEE (reference sequence). The CDR3 covers 18 residues. Source study methods: Amplification from reference gene primers served as the basis for estimated nucleated cell counts. Here immunoSEQ multiplex PCR was the method, and the copy in TCRdb shows in-frame clones only, minus some. Clonal size and the V and J genes are those of that table, whereas D and trimming came from the DNA. The table records just over 350,000 clones, about 88% of them present only once. V is TRBV5-5 and J is TRBJ1-3; D is uncertain. Sequenced: peripheral blood. This TCR was recovered from an older woman with COVID-19, enrolled during active disease. This CDR3 is CASSLTGTAADSGNTIYF. CDR3 sequence (DNA): TGTGCCAGCAGCTTGACCGGTACAGCGGCGGACTCTGGAAACACCATATATTTT.